Detailed here is one T cell receptor beta chain. The repertoire was sequenced with immunoSEQ multiplex PCR; TCRdb's copy has only in-frame clones and lacks some. The sample includes 250,000 to 350,000 clones, 90% of them seen just once. The source of the sample is a study of blood T cell repertoires in COVID-19. Material: PBMCs or T cells enriched from blood (not recorded which). The origin of this receptor is a man aged 55 to 70 who had recovered from COVID-19.

CDR3 sequence reads: CSVDSQAGVNEQFF. As DNA, the CDR3 is TGCAGCGTTGATTCCCAGGCAGGGGTCAATGAGCAGTTCTTC. The chain employs TRBV29-1 and TRBJ2-1; possible D gene TRBD1, 6 bases. CDR3 length: 14 amino acids. V shed 3 bases and J shed 6 bases, with 15 bases lying between them. From germline, CDR1 is SQVTM and CDR2 ANQGSEA.